What follows are 5 T cell receptor beta chains derived from one specimen sequenced in a study of blood T cell repertoires in COVID-19. The assay was immunoSEQ multiplex PCR, and TCRdb's table has in-frame clones only and misses some. This table has some 70,000 clones, roughly four fifths appearing once. The sample was peripheral blood. The receptors stem from a man between 60 and 75 years old with COVID-19, enrolled during active disease.

This rearrangement joins TRBV4-2 to TRBJ2-7, with a possible D match to TRBD1 (6 bases). Looked up from germline, CDR1 is LGHNA and CDR2 is YNFKEQ. The CDR3 runs to 15 residues. The germline V and J ends were trimmed by 0 bases and 3 bases, with 12 bases remaining between them. The chain's CDR3 is CASSQDLAGVYEQYF. The CDR3 DNA follows: TGTGCCAGCAGCCAAGATTTGGCAGGGGTCTACGAGCAGTACTTC.

With regard to this clone: At the DNA level, this CDR3 is encoded by other sequences in the same sample as well. This chain connects TRBV30 to TRBJ2-3; a possible D gene is TRBD2 (5 bases). The CDR3 runs 15 residues. CDR1 and CDR2 from the germline V gene are GTSNPN and SVGIG (reference sequence). Trimming took off 0 bases at V and 4 bases at J, with 14 bases between the two ends. The CDR3 DNA reads as TGTGCCTGGAGTGTACGCCTAGCAGGAGCAGATACGCAGTATTTT. This translates into CAWSVRLAGADTQYF.

The genes are TRBV7-9 and TRBJ1-1, with TRBD1 as a possible D gene (6 bases). CDR3 length equals 17 residues. V gave up 0 bases and J gave up 1 base, with 15 bases separating them. CDR1 is SEHNR, CDR2 FQNEAQ, per germline (reference sequence). In DNA, the CDR3 is TGTGCCAGCAGCTTAGCCGACAGGCTCACGGGGAACACTGAAGCTTTCTTT. This encodes CASSLADRLTGNTEAFF.

This chain links TRBV4-2 with TRBJ2-2; 9 bases align to TRBD1. The CDR3 spans 15 residues. The junction had 4 bases not matched to a gene; V was cut back by 1 base and J by 7 bases. Germline CDR1 is LGHNA and CDR2 is YNFKEQ. DNA for the CDR3: TGTGCCAGCAGCCAAGGGACAGGGGCGAACGGGGAGCTGTTTTTT. Translating gives CASSQGTGANGELFF.

The chain employs TRBV18 and TRBJ1-4; 10 bases map to TRBD1. V was pared by 3 bases and J by 8 bases, with 9 bases of the junction left unmatched. The germline gives CDR1 KGHSH, CDR2 LQKENI. The CDR3 totals 16 residues. DNA for the CDR3: TGTGCCAGCTCACCTACCCGACAGGGGGCGCAGGAAAAACTGTTTTTT. This codes for CASSPTRQGAQEKLFF.